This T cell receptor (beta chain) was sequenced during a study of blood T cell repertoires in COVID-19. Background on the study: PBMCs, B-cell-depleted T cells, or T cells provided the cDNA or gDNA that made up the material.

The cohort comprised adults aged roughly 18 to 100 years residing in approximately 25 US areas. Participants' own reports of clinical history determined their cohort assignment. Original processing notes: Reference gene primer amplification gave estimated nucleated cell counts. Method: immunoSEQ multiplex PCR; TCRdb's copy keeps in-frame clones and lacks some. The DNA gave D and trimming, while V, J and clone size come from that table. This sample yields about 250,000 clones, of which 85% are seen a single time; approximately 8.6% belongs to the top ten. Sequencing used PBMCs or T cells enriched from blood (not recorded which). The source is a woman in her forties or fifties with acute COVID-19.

CDR3 residues: CASSLRVSGGAVDEQFF. The CDR3 nucleotides are TGTGCCAGCAGCTTACGGGTTAGCGGGGGGGCCGTAGATGAGCAGTTCTTC. The chain employs TRBV7-2 and TRBJ2-1; 11 nucleotides line up with TRBD2. After removal of 2 bases from V and 8 bases from J, the junction contained 11 bases not matched to a gene. Germline CDR1 is SGHTA and CDR2 is FQGNSA. CDR3 size: 17 residues.